Shown below are 8 T cell receptor beta chains from a single sample sequenced in a study of T cell repertoires in cytomegalovirus infection. Their target antigens are unknown. TCRdb redid the calling of the reads with MiXCR, one entry per CDR3 protein. The table records about 150,000 distinct CDR3 sequences, over 25% of them present only once. This material consisted of CD8+ T cells from cultured PBMCs, taken from culture after CMV antigen stimulation. These receptors came from a human donor in good health (CMV status not recorded). Some clones in this sample may be carry-over from other donors' samples.

The V call is TRBV6-1, the J call TRBJ2-1; 13 positions agree with TRBD2. The CDR3 is 17 amino acids. Trimming at V came to 6 bases and at J to 4 bases, leaving 9 bases not matched to a gene. Germline V lookup: CDR1 MNHNS, CDR2 SASEGT. DNA of the CDR3: TGTGCCAGCAGCCTGACTAGCGGGGGGTTAAAGTACAATGAGCAGTTCTTC. Protein product: CASSLTSGGLKYNEQFF.

This clonotype has a handful of counts. The chain carries TRBV4-1 and TRBJ2-7; D is undetermined. Germline V lookup: CDR1 MGHRA, CDR2 YSYEKL. The CDR3 covers 14 residues. Trimming pared 3 bases from V and 3 bases from J, leaving 12 bases between. Here the CDR3 DNA reads TGCGCCAGCAGCCAGACATGGGCGGTCTACGAGCAGTACTTC. It yields the protein CASSQTWAVYEQYF.

The V call is TRBV4-1, the J call TRBJ1-2; 8 bases agree with TRBD1. V was pared by 0 bases and J by 5 bases, with 5 bases of the junction left unmatched. This CDR3 region has 15 residues. The V gene's germline CDR1 is MGHRA and CDR2 YSYEKL. The CDR3 is CASSQETHRGYGYTF. The CDR3 region has the DNA TGCGCCAGCAGCCAAGAGACTCACAGGGGGTATGGCTACACCTTC.

The chain employs TRBV6-8 and TRBJ2-1; the match to TRBD1 covers 8 bases. This CDR3 has 14 residues. The V gene's germline CDR1 is MNHGY and CDR2 SAAAGT. Trimming removed 0 bases from V and 7 bases from J; junction bases left unmatched: 2. DNA of the CDR3: TGTGCCAGCAGTTACTCCCGACAGGGGAATGAGCAGTTCTTC. Its protein product is CASSYSRQGNEQFF.

There are many counts of this clonotype. V is TRBV7-8 and J is TRBJ2-3; TRBD2 agrees at 10 bases. With 4 bases clipped from V and 0 bases from J, the junction kept 10 bases outside the gene matches. There are 18 residues in the CDR3. Germline V CDR1 and CDR2: SGHVS, FQNEAQ. The CDR3 reads CASSWGSSGGLSTDTQYF. CDR3 nucleotide sequence: TGTGCCAGCAGCTGGGGGTCTAGCGGGGGCCTTAGCACAGATACGCAGTATTTT.

Many counts were recorded for this clonotype. J is TRBJ2-5 and V is TRBV7-2; no firm D call. Trimming removed 2 bases at V and 2 bases at J, with 12 bases between. CDR1 and CDR2 from the germline V gene are SGHTA and FQGNSA. The CDR3 sequence is 15 residues long. CDR3 nucleotides: TGTGCCAGCAGCTTAATCTGGGTTCGGCAAGAGACCCAGTACTTC. This translates into CASSLIWVRQETQYF.

In this sample, this clonotype turned up many times. This chain links TRBV7-8 with TRBJ1-6; D might be TRBD1 (5 bases). The CDR3 consists of 18 residues. V shed 5 bases and J shed 0 bases, with 17 bases lying between them. The germline V gene encodes CDR1 SGHVS and CDR2 FQNEAQ. The CDR3 bases are TGTGCCAGCAGCGTGACAGTGGACGCTAGCTCCTATAATTCACCCCTCCACTTT. Translation: CASSVTVDASSYNSPLHF.

The V call is TRBV9, the J call TRBJ1-4, with 7 bases that match TRBD1. Germline V lookup: CDR1 SGDLS, CDR2 YYNGEE. CDR3 length: 17 residues. V lost 3 bases and J lost 1; bases outside the gene matches: 9. The CDR3 spells CASSARQGGRTNEKLFF. CDR3 coding DNA: TGTGCCAGCAGCGCCAGACAGGGTGGAAGAACTAATGAAAAACTGTTTTTT. Using reference TRBV9 and TRBJ1-4 for the parts outside the CDR3, the full variable domain is DSGVTQTPKHLITATGQRVTLRCSPRSGDLSVYWYQQSLDQGLQFLIQYYNGEERAKGNILERFSAQQFPDLHSELNLSSLELGDSALYFCASSARQGGRTNEKLFFGSGTQLSVL.